This TCR beta chain was sequenced in a study of T cell repertoires in cytomegalovirus infection. The overall study: Indications came from public TCR beta signatures; they pointed to CMV infection and to a matching HLA type.

TCRdb called the reads again in MiXCR, with one record for every CDR3 protein. The table includes roughly 300,000 distinct CDR3 sequences, more than 9% detected once. Germline assignment: CDR1 MDHEN and CDR2 SYDVKM. Trimming shortened V by 8 bases and J by 10 bases, and 15 bases separated the two germline ends. The CDR3 loop spans 12 amino acids. Sequenced sample: PBMCs. This receptor was taken from a human donor in good health (CMV status not recorded). Some clones in this sample may be carry-over from other donors' samples. The V call is TRBV28, the J call TRBJ2-1; D may be TRBD2 (6 bases). The CDR3 nucleotides are TGTGCCAGCGGGTGGAGGGGTAGAGAGCAGTTCTTC. Protein sequence: CASGWRGREQFF.